The next 32 T cell receptor beta chains were all read from a single sample in a study of T-cell reconstitution after alpha-beta-depleted transplantation in children. Unique molecular identifiers were built into the TCRbeta library. Each CDR3 protein gets one entry after TCRdb re-called the PCR reads with MiXCR. The table has fewer than 500,000 distinct CDR3 sequences, roughly 44% seen once. The sequenced sample was PBMCs, obtained before TCRalphabeta/CD19-depleted stem cell transplant. Source of these receptors: a girl under 10 years old with aplastic anemia, due to receive a stem cell transplant.

This clonotype was observed a single time. This rearrangement joins TRBV20-1 to TRBJ2-5; D is perhaps TRBD1 or TRBD2 (6 bases each). Germline V gene sequence: CDR1 DFQATT, CDR2 SNEGSKA (reference sequence). V was clipped by 3 bases and J by 2 bases, with 16 bases between them. The CDR3 sequence is 15 residues long. For the CDR3, the DNA is TGCAGTGCTAGTGACCCGGGGGCAGGGCAAGAGACCCAGTACTTC. Amino acid sequence: CSASDPGAGQETQYF.

The CDR3: CSASDQSKGYNEQFF. In DNA, the CDR3 is TGCAGTGCTAGCGACCAATCAAAAGGTTACAATGAGCAGTTCTTC. The J gene is TRBJ2-1, the V gene TRBV20-1; D ambiguous. This CDR3 has 15 amino acids. CDR1 is DFQATT and CDR2 is SNEGSKA in the germline V gene (reference sequence). Trimming pared 3 bases from V and 4 bases from J, leaving 16 bases between.

V usage is TRBV5-1 and J usage is TRBJ2-7; D might be TRBD1 or TRBD2, each matching 5 bases. V was pared by 4 bases and J by 2 bases, with 16 bases between. The CDR3 consists of 15 residues. CDR1 SGHRS and CDR2 YFSETQ come from the germline V gene. The CDR3 sequence is CASSATRDHPYEQYF. CDR3 nucleotide sequence: TGCGCCAGCAGCGCAACCAGGGACCACCCCTACGAGCAGTACTTC.

The chain uses TRBV20-1 and TRBJ2-5; D is tentatively TRBD1 or TRBD2 (6 bases each). This CDR3 is built from 14 residues. Looked up from germline, CDR1 is DFQATT and CDR2 is SNEGSKA (reference sequence). Trimming took 5 bases from V and 4 from J, leaving 17 bases between them. The CDR3 protein is CSAADFGGPETQYF. As DNA, the CDR3 is TGCAGTGCTGCTGACTTTGGGGGGCCAGAGACCCAGTACTTC.

The table lists this clonotype with many counts. CDR3 region: CASSQERPGDNQPQHF. CDR3 DNA: TGCGCCAGCAGCCAAGAAAGACCGGGGGACAATCAGCCCCAGCATTTT. V and J are TRBV4-1 and TRBJ1-5; a weak D match, TRBD1 (5 bases). Germline lookup yields CDR1 MGHRA and CDR2 YSYEKL. V lost 0 bases and J 3 bases, leaving 12 bases between the germline ends. CDR3 size: 16 residues.

This clonotype was seen a few times. CDR3 DNA sequence: TGCGCCAGCAGCTTGGCCCAGGGGGCGATCGGGGAGCTGTTTTTT. Its protein product is CASSLAQGAIGELFF. The rearrangement joins TRBV5-1 to TRBJ2-2; 8 positions match TRBD1. Germline trimming cut 0 bases from V and 7 bases from J; bases unmatched to any gene: 5. The CDR3 consists of 15 residues. Germline loops: CDR1 SGHRS, CDR2 YFSETQ.

This clonotype was seen at least ten times. The V and J genes are TRBV5-1 and TRBJ2-5; D unresolved. Per germline, CDR1 SGHRS and CDR2 YFSETQ. V dropped 7 bases and J dropped 2 bases, with 18 bases sitting between them. The CDR3 is 15 residues long. The CDR3 sequence is CASRPLESAQETQYF. CDR3 nucleotide sequence: TGCGCCAGCCGTCCTTTAGAATCCGCACAAGAGACCCAGTACTTC.

DNA for the CDR3: TGTGCCACCAGTGATTCGCCCGGGAGGTCCCTCGGGGCGCAGTTCTTC. Translated: CATSDSPGRSLGAQFF. The chain recombines TRBV24-1 with TRBJ2-1; 7 bases agree with TRBD2. With 2 bases clipped from V and 12 bases from J, the junction kept 15 bases outside the gene matches. The CDR3 consists of 16 residues. The germline V gene encodes CDR1 KGHDR and CDR2 SFDVKD.

The chain couples TRBV5-1 to TRBJ2-5; D gene ambiguous. Per germline, CDR1 SGHRS and CDR2 YFSETQ. This CDR3 spans 15 amino acids. V dropped 0 bases and J dropped 6 bases, with 15 bases sitting between them. CDR3 sequence: CASSLDPVGLKTQYF. The CDR3 DNA follows: TGCGCCAGCAGCTTGGATCCGGTCGGTCTGAAGACCCAGTACTTC. Together with reference TRBV5-1 and TRBJ2-5, the CDR3 gives the full variable domain: KAGVTQTPRYLIKTRGQQVTLSCSPISGHRSVSWYQQTPGQGLQFLFEYFSETQRNKGNFPGRFSGRQFSNSRSEMNVSTLELGDSALYLCASSLDPVGLKTQYFGPGTRLLVL.

The chain is built from TRBV29-1 and TRBJ2-1; the D is unclear. The CDR3 loop spans 13 amino acids. V was trimmed by 7 bases and J by 3 bases, leaving 13 bases between them. The germline V gene has CDR1 SQVTM and CDR2 ANQGSEA. Here the CDR3 DNA reads TGCAGCGCCGCGGAGCCCAACTACAATGAGCAGTTCTTC. Protein product: CSAAEPNYNEQFF.

The rearrangement joins TRBV3-1 to TRBJ1-2; 11 bases agree with TRBD1. Germline lookup yields CDR1 LGHDT and CDR2 YNNKEL (reference sequence). The CDR3 is 13 residues long. V lost 4 bases to trimming and J lost 8 bases; unmatched junction nucleotides: 3. CDR3 in amino acids: CASSPGQGDGYTF. CDR3 bases: TGTGCCAGCAGCCCGGGACAGGGGGACGGCTACACCTTC.

By proportion, this clonotype is medium-sized. V is TRBV20-1 and J is TRBJ1-2; 7 nucleotides agree with TRBD1. The CDR3 loop spans 11 amino acids. The junction had 6 bases not matched to a gene; V was cut back by 7 bases and J by 7 bases. Germline values: CDR1 DFQATT, CDR2 SNEGSKA (reference sequence). The CDR3 loop reads CSVHGTAGYTF. DNA of the CDR3: TGCAGTGTCCACGGGACAGCTGGCTACACCTTC.

Details on this clonotype: At one of its ends the junction is not consistent with the germline gene, which may arise from a read error. The chain couples TRBV6-1 to TRBJ2-7; 7 bases line up with TRBD1. This CDR3 is built from 11 residues. Germline loops: CDR1 MNHNS, CDR2 SASEGT. The CDR3 bases are TGTGCCAGCCGAGGGGCACAGGGGTATGACTTC. This sequence encodes CASRGAQGYDF.

The chain links TRBV7-2 to TRBJ1-5, with TRBD1 identical over 7 bases. With V trimmed by 11 bases and J by 0 bases, 7 bases remained unmatched. CDR1 and CDR2 (germline): SGHTA, FQGNSA. The CDR3 totals 14 residues. CDR3 sequence: CACSQGISNQPQHF. The CDR3 nucleotides read TGTGCCTGCTCACAGGGGATTAGCAATCAGCCCCAGCATTTT.

This clonotype was observed at least ten times. V is TRBV20-1 and J is TRBJ1-5; tentative D call: TRBD1 (6 bases). V shed 2 bases and J shed 3 bases, with 14 bases lying between them. CDR3 size: 15 residues. Germline V gene sequence: CDR1 DFQATT, CDR2 SNEGSKA (reference sequence). The CDR3 is CSARPGQGHNQPQHF. The CDR3 DNA reads TGCAGTGCTAGACCCGGCCAGGGGCACAATCAGCCCCAGCATTTT.

This clonotype was recorded at least ten times. The rearrangement links TRBV5-1 to TRBJ1-2; TRBD1 matches 7 bases. CDR1 is SGHRS, CDR2 YFSETQ, per germline. Losses at the gene ends were 3 bases for V and 7 bases for J; bases not matched to a gene: 3. This CDR3 region has 12 residues. The CDR3 DNA reads as TGCGCCAGCAGCTCGACAGGGTTTGGCTACACCTTC. This sequence encodes CASSSTGFGYTF.

This clonotype appeared many times. The rearrangement joins TRBV5-1 to TRBJ1-4; the D gene is possibly TRBD1 (5 bases). Germline V gene sequence: CDR1 SGHRS, CDR2 YFSETQ. This CDR3 has 14 residues. V lost 7 bases, J lost 6 bases, and 16 bases lay in between. CDR3 in amino acids: CASSGGGGYEKLFF. The CDR3 DNA is TGCGCCAGCTCCGGGGGAGGCGGGTATGAAAAACTGTTTTTT.

A few counts support this clonotype. The chain uses TRBV7-8 and TRBJ2-3, with 7 bases matching TRBD2. The CDR3 sequence is 14 residues long. The trim removed 5 bases at V and 5 bases at J, leaving 7 bases unmatched. The germline V gene has CDR1 SGHVS and CDR2 FQNEAQ. CDR3: CASSPHGGGDTQYF. The CDR3 region has the DNA TGTGCCAGCAGCCCCCATGGGGGGGGAGATACGCAGTATTTT.

This chain connects TRBV7-9 to TRBJ2-7; D possibly corresponds to TRBD1 (6 bases). Looked up from germline, CDR1 is SEHNR and CDR2 is FQNEAQ (reference sequence). V was cut by 5 bases and J by 3 bases, with 14 bases left in between. This CDR3 comprises 14 residues. The CDR3 protein is CASSETGSGYEQYF. CDR3 nucleotide sequence: TGTGCCAGCAGCGAAACAGGGTCGGGCTACGAGCAGTACTTC.

The chain combines TRBV5-4 with TRBJ2-3; a weak D match, TRBD2 (7 bases). Trimming pared 0 bases from V and 5 bases from J, leaving 13 bases between. The germline V gene encodes CDR1 SGHNT and CDR2 YYREEE (reference sequence). This CDR3 contains 15 residues. CDR3 sequence (DNA): TGTGCCAGCAGCTTGGAGGTCGGGGGGCAAGATACGCAGTATTTT. Amino acid sequence: CASSLEVGGQDTQYF.

This clonotype was counted a few times. This sequence joins TRBV7-8 and TRBJ2-7; D possibly corresponds to TRBD2 (5 bases). Trimming cost V 1 base and J 4 bases, with 14 bases left between them. The CDR3 loop spans 15 amino acids. The germline V gene encodes CDR1 SGHVS and CDR2 FQNEAQ. The CDR3 loop reads CASSLERAVGYEQYF. DNA of the CDR3: TGTGCCAGCAGCTTAGAGCGAGCGGTCGGTTACGAGCAGTACTTC.

This rearrangement joins TRBV10-3 to TRBJ2-7, with 9 nucleotides matching TRBD2. Looked up from germline, CDR1 is ENHRY and CDR2 is SYGVKD. V dropped 2 bases and J dropped 1; count of bases not matched to a gene: 6. This CDR3 comprises 16 residues. The CDR3 sequence: CAISEILAGSSYEQYF. The DNA of the CDR3 is TGTGCCATCAGTGAGATCCTAGCGGGGAGTTCCTACGAGCAGTACTTC.

Turning to this clonotype: The junction departs from germline at one end; a sequencing error may be responsible. The chain combines TRBV12-3 or TRBV12-4 with TRBJ2-7, with 11 positions matching TRBD2. This CDR3 contains 17 residues. DNA for the CDR3: TGTGCCAGCAGTCTTCCGGGACTAGCGGAGTGGGGGCGAAGGCAGCACTTC. Translation: CASSLPGLAEWGRRQHF.

The gene calls are TRBV20-1 and TRBJ2-5; possibly TRBD1 for D (6 bases). This CDR3 has 12 amino acids. V lost 5 bases to trimming and J lost 5 bases, with 12 bases between them. Germline lookup yields CDR1 DFQATT and CDR2 SNEGSKA (reference sequence). The CDR3 nucleotides are TGCAGTGCTGCGACAGGCGGGGAGACCCAGTACTTC. Translated: CSAATGGETQYF.

This clonotype was observed many times. V usage is TRBV12-3 or TRBV12-4 and J usage is TRBJ2-5, with no clear D. The CDR3 runs 13 residues. V was cut by 2 bases and J by 5 bases, with 9 bases left in between. CDR3 in DNA: TGTGCCAGCAGTTTACGGGCCGGGGAGACCCAGTACTTC. This sequence encodes CASSLRAGETQYF.

The chain carries TRBV9 and TRBJ2-1; 10 bases match TRBD2. The V segment lost 0 bases and the J segment 7 bases; nucleotides outside the gene matches: 7. CDR1 and CDR2 (germline): SGDLS, YYNGEE. The CDR3 covers 16 residues. CDR3 amino acids: CASSVDGSGGRNEQFF. The CDR3 coding sequence is TGTGCCAGCAGCGTAGATGGTAGCGGGGGGCGAAATGAGCAGTTCTTC.

This clonotype was found many times. J is TRBJ1-5 and V is TRBV3-1; D uncertain. Trimming removed 1 base at V and 4 bases at J, with 8 bases between. The V gene's germline CDR1 is LGHDT and CDR2 YNNKEL (reference sequence). The CDR3 is 14 residues long. The CDR3 loop is CASSQVRGNQPQHF. CDR3 coding DNA: TGTGCCAGCAGCCAAGTACGTGGGAATCAGCCCCAGCATTTT.

There are many counts of this clonotype. This chain links TRBV6-5 with TRBJ2-2; perhaps D is TRBD1 or TRBD2 (5 bases each). CDR1 is MNHEY, CDR2 SVGAGI, per germline. This CDR3 region has 16 residues. V was pared by 5 bases and J by 1 base, with 14 bases between. CDR3 DNA sequence: TGTGCCAGCAGTAGCCGGGGCGGAGGGAACACCGGGGAGCTGTTTTTT. Its translation: CASSSRGGGNTGELFF.

CDR3: CASSLERDARNTIYF. The CDR3 DNA reads TGTGCCAGCAGCTTGGAGAGGGATGCAAGAAACACCATATATTTT. The chain couples TRBV5-5 to TRBJ1-3; D remains ambiguous. Looked up from germline, CDR1 is SGHKS and CDR2 is YYEKEE (reference sequence). CDR3 length: 15 residues. V was cut by 0 bases and J by 5 bases, with 12 bases left in between.

At least ten counts were recorded for this clonotype. This rearrangement joins TRBV18 to TRBJ2-7; D remains unclear. V dropped 2 bases and J dropped 1 base, with 6 bases sitting between them. This CDR3 spans 13 amino acids. Germline CDR1 and CDR2: KGHSH and LQKENI. As DNA, the CDR3 is TGTGCCAGCTCACCATTTCAGTCCTACGAGCAGTACTTC. Its protein is CASSPFQSYEQYF.

Ten or more counts support this clonotype. CDR3 coding DNA: TGTGCCAGCAGCCCTAGGGAAACGCCTTACGAGCAGTACTTC. Its translation: CASSPRETPYEQYF. The V call is TRBV11-2, the J call TRBJ2-7, with no clear D. CDR3 length equals 14 residues. V was trimmed by 5 bases and J by 4 bases, leaving 15 bases between them. Germline V gene sequence: CDR1 SGHAT, CDR2 FQNNGV.

The sample holds a few counts of this clonotype. V gene TRBV20-1 combines with J gene TRBJ1-5; perhaps TRBD1 as D (5 bases). This CDR3 is 15 amino acids long. Germline V CDR1 and CDR2: DFQATT, SNEGSKA (reference sequence). The V end lost 5 bases, the J end lost 2 bases, and 16 bases lay between the germline ends. The CDR3 here is CSARTGGGGNQPQHF. DNA for the CDR3: TGCAGTGCTCGAACAGGAGGAGGGGGCAATCAGCCCCAGCATTTT.